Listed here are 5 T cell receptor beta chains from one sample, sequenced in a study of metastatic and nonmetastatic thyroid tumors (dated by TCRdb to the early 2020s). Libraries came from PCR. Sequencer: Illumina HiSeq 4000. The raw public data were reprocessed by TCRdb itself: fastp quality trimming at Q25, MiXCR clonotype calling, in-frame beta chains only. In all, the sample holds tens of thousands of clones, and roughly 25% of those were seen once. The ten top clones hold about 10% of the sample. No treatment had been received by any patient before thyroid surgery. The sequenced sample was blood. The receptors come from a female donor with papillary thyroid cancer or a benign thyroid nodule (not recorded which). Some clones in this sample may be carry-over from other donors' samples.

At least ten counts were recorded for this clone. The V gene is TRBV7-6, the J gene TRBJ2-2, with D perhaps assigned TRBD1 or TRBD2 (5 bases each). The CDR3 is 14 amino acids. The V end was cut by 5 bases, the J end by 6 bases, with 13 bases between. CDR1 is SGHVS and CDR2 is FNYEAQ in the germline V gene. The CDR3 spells CASSRGGGSGELFF. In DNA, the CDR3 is TGTGCCAGCAGCCGAGGTGGGGGATCCGGGGAGCTGTTTTTT.

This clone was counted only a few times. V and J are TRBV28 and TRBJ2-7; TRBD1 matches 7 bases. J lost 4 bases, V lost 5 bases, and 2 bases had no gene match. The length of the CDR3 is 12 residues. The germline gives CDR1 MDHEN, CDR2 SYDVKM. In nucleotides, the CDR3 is TGTGCCAGCAGTACCAGGGGGTACGAGCAGTACTTC. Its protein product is CASSTRGYEQYF.

CDR3 sequence: CASMRDREFGTEAFF. CDR3 DNA: TGTGCCAGCATGAGGGACAGGGAGTTCGGCACTGAAGCTTTCTTT. The V and J genes are TRBV6-1 and TRBJ1-1; 9 bases fit TRBD1. The CDR3 runs to 15 residues. V dropped 7 bases and J dropped 4; count of bases not matched to a gene: 10. The germline CDR1 and CDR2 sequences are MNHNS and SASEGT.

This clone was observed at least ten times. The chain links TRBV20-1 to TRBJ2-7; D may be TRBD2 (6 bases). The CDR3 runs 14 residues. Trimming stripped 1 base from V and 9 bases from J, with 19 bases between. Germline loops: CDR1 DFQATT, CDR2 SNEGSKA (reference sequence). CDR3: CSARVASGLLGQYF. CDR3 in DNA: TGCAGTGCTAGAGTTGCCAGCGGGCTGCTAGGGCAGTACTTC.

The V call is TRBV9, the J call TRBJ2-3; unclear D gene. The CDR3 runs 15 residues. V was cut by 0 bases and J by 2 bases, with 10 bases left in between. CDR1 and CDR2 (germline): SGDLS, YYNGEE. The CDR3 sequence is CASSVGCEDTDTQYF. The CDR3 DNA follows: TGTGCCAGCAGCGTAGGGTGCGAGGACACAGATACGCAGTATTTT.